What follows are 10 T cell receptor beta chains derived from one specimen sequenced in a study of blood T cell repertoires in COVID-19. Here immunoSEQ multiplex PCR was the method, and the copy in TCRdb shows in-frame clones only, minus some. The data show roughly 300,000 clones, roughly 90% seen once. Material: peripheral blood. The receptors shown here come from a woman in her twenties or thirties with COVID-19, enrolled during active disease.

With respect to this clone: Other DNA sequences in this specimen translate into the identical CDR3. The rearrangement uses TRBV2 and TRBJ1-3; TRBD1 aligns across 7 bases. Looked up from germline, CDR1 is SNHLY and CDR2 is FYNNEI. The CDR3 extends over 15 amino acids. J lost 0 bases, V lost 4 bases, and 3 bases had no gene match. This chain's CDR3 is CASSVHRGSGNTIYF. Here the CDR3 DNA reads TGTGCCAGCAGTGTTCACAGGGGCTCTGGAAACACCATATATTTT.

On this clone: Distinct nucleotide sequences in the sample also encode this CDR3. The chain is built from TRBV30 and TRBJ1-1; D gene unclear. Between the trimmed V and J ends, which lost 0 bases and 1 base, there was a span of 6 bases. This CDR3 spans 13 amino acids. The germline gives CDR1 GTSNPN, CDR2 SVGIG (reference sequence). This CDR3 reads CAWSVGGNTEAFF. The CDR3 DNA sequence: TGTGCCTGGAGTGTAGGAGGGAACACTGAAGCTTTCTTT.

This clone has just one count. The rearrangement joins TRBV7-9 to TRBJ2-7, with 7 nucleotides matching TRBD1. Trimming removed 7 bases from V and 3 bases from J; junction bases left unmatched: 9. Germline CDR1 SEHNR, CDR2 FQNEAQ (reference sequence). The CDR3 contains 14 residues. The CDR3 coding sequence is TGTGCCAGCACCCGGACAGGTCCCCTCTACGAGCAGTACTTC. As protein: CASTRTGPLYEQYF. Full variable domain (outside the CDR3, taken from reference TRBV7-9 and TRBJ2-7): DTGVSQNPRHKITKRGQNVTFRCDPISEHNRLYWYRQTLGQGPEFLTYFQNEAQLEKSRLLSDRFSAERPKGSFSTLEIQRTEQGDSAMYLCASTRTGPLYEQYFGPGTRLTVT.

This sequence joins TRBV6-6 and TRBJ1-6, with 8 nucleotides matching TRBD1. Germline-derived CDR1 and CDR2 are MNHNY and SVGAGI (reference sequence). V lost 4 bases and J lost 9; bases outside the gene matches: 8. The CDR3 loop spans 15 amino acids. This chain's CDR3 is CASSFNRGSGSPLHF. The DNA of the CDR3 is TGTGCCAGCAGTTTCAACAGGGGGAGTGGTTCACCCCTCCACTTT.

The chain combines TRBV6-4 with TRBJ2-1, with TRBD2 matching over 10 bases. CDR1 and CDR2 (germline): MRHNA, SNTAGT. Trimming removed 0 bases from V and 1 base from J; junction bases left unmatched: 0. The CDR3 extends over 16 amino acids. CDR3 sequence: CASSDSGLASYNEQFF. The CDR3 DNA reads TGTGCCAGCAGTGACTCGGGACTAGCGTCCTACAATGAGCAGTTCTTC.

V gene TRBV19 combines with J gene TRBJ1-6; TRBD1 matches at 8 bases. V trimming: 3 bases; J trimming: 16 bases; junction bases outside the gene matches: 8. Germline V gene sequence: CDR1 LNHDA, CDR2 SQIVND (reference sequence). The CDR3 length is 13 residues. The CDR3 region has the DNA TGTGCCAGTAGTATCGGACGACAGGGGCAGCTCCACTTT. This gives the protein CASSIGRQGQLHF.

This clone has just one count. The rearrangement uses TRBV6-5 and TRBJ2-5; D gene unclear. Germline-derived CDR1 and CDR2 are MNHEY and SVGAGI. V lost 10 bases to trimming and J lost 5 bases, with 17 bases between them. The CDR3 extends over 13 amino acids. In DNA form, the CDR3 reads TGTGCCACCCAAACGGAGTCGTGGGAGACCCAGTACTTC. Its protein is CATQTESWETQYF.

The V gene is TRBV2, the J gene TRBJ2-7; D is perhaps TRBD1 (6 bases). Germline V CDR1 and CDR2: SNHLY, FYNNEI. The length of the CDR3 is 17 residues. V was shortened by 5 bases and J by 8 bases, with 28 bases between the two germline ends. CDR3 in DNA: TGTGCCAGCAGTCCCACCATAGACAGGCAGGGTCTTTGGCAGCAGTACTTC. This translates into CASSPTIDRQGLWQQYF. The full variable domain, rest sourced from reference TRBV2 and TRBJ2-7, is EPEVTQTPSHQVTQMGQEVILRCVPISNHLYFYWYRQILGQKVEFLVSFYNNEISEKSEIFDDQFSVERPDGSNFTLKIRSTKLEDSAMYFCASSPTIDRQGLWQQYFGPGTRLTVT.

V usage is TRBV2 and J usage is TRBJ1-6, with D maybe TRBD1 (5 bases). The CDR3 loop spans 15 amino acids. The V gene lost 1 base and the J gene lost 7 bases, with 11 bases spanning the gap. The V gene's germline CDR1 is SNHLY and CDR2 FYNNEI. CDR3 sequence: CASSEDGHGNSPLHF. In DNA form, the CDR3 reads TGTGCCAGCAGTGAAGATGGACATGGCAATTCACCCCTCCACTTT.

The V gene is TRBV12-3 or TRBV12-4, the J gene TRBJ1-1, with D perhaps TRBD1 (5 bases). The ends were cut back, 10 bases at V and 5 bases at J, with 11 bases in the middle. The CDR3 contains 11 residues. CDR3 DNA sequence: TGTGCCACCGCGGGGGAGACTGAAGCTTTCTTT. It yields the protein CATAGETEAFF.